This T cell receptor beta chain is from a study of cytotoxic CD8 clonotypes in ibrutinib-treated CLL. TCRdb's copy holds only in-frame clones and misses some; the assay was immunoSEQ multiplex PCR. The sample has approximately 280,000 clones; roughly 76% are singletons. The CDR3 has 16 residues. J was trimmed by 5 bases and V by 2 bases; bases with no gene match: 9. In germline, CDR1 is LNHDA, CDR2 SQIVND (reference sequence). As for this clone: Its target is unknown.

The study's findings and limits: Clonality (at baseline) was higher than in age-matched healthy donors and tracked circulating CD8+ T-cell counts. A rise in clonality was seen at ibrutinib response, and a fall back toward baseline was seen at progression.

This clonotype was sampled from a human donor with chronic lymphocytic leukemia. The sample consisted of PBMCs, taken at disease progression, from a patient treated with ibrutinib. The V and J genes are TRBV19 and TRBJ2-5, with 9 bases that match TRBD2. CDR3 in DNA: TGTGCCAGTAGTATAAGGGTGGGACTAGCCCGGGAGACCCAGTACTTC. Amino acids: CASSIRVGLARETQYF.